This T cell receptor beta chain came from a study of cytomegalovirus exposure and HLA in healthy donors. Broader study findings: HLA alleles showed associations with 15,000 to 20,000 TCR beta sequences in a later analysis, at a 0.05 false discovery rate. In an earlier analysis, in several hundred donors, most V segments appeared productive either ~87% or ~30% of the time.

Primers: 60 Vbeta forward and 13 Jbeta reverse. Data came from immunoSEQ multiplex PCR; TCRdb stores just in-frame clones and leaves some out. The sample yields about 160,000 clones, 80% to 90% seen once. Germline V gives CDR1 MRHNA, CDR2 SNTAGT. The CDR3 loop spans 17 amino acids. J lost 8 bases, V lost 6 bases, and 13 bases had no gene match. Comments on this clone: Its antigen is still unknown.

This rearrangement joins TRBV6-4 to TRBJ2-1; the match to TRBD2 covers 13 bases. The sequencing input was PBMCs. This receptor was obtained from a woman aged 25 to 39 in good health and CMV-seropositive. CDR3 residues: CASRPLGLAGAGDEQFF. DNA for the CDR3: TGTGCCAGCAGACCCCTCGGACTAGCGGGGGCCGGGGATGAGCAGTTCTTC.